This section outlines one TCR beta chain sequence together with its context. The antigen remains unidentified. Produced via immunoSEQ multiplex PCR; TCRdb's table is partial and in-frame only. The sample has around 69,000 clones, around nine tenths seen once. The source of the sample is a study of T cell responses to AZD1222 COVID-19 vaccine. Study-wide background: Doses given second, at about 4 or about 12 weeks, were pooled.

General study points: Distributed over spike, vaccine-associated CD4 TCRs predominated at 160-218 and 743-854. Donors in the cohort were predominantly white British and more often female, and clonal diversity was possibly underestimated.

Germline V CDR1 and CDR2: MNHNS, SASEGT. Trimming removed 1 base from V and 2 bases from J, with 6 bases in between. CDR3 size: 13 residues. The rearrangement uses TRBV6-1 and TRBJ2-7; D gene unclear. This sequence originates from an adult in good health. This sample comprised peripheral blood, obtained on day 0 of AZD1222 vaccination. CDR3 residues: CASSEGNAYEQYV. As DNA, the CDR3 is TGTGCCAGCAGTGAAGGTAATGCCTACGAGCAGTACGTC.